One sample yielded the 32 T cell receptor beta chains listed below, sequenced in a study of T cell responses to AZD1222 COVID-19 vaccine. The assay was immunoSEQ multiplex PCR, and TCRdb's table has in-frame clones only and misses some. The table records about 120,000 clones, 70% to 90% of them present only once. The material sequenced was peripheral blood, taken on day 0 of AZD1222 vaccination. Source of these receptors: an adult in good health.

The chain joins TRBV6-2 or TRBV6-3 to TRBJ1-4; D unclear. The V end was cut by 2 bases, the J end by 7 bases, with 11 bases between. Germline V lookup: CDR1 MNHEY, CDR2 SVGEGT. This CDR3 is built from 14 residues. The CDR3 is CASSYEVEGEKLFF. The CDR3 nucleotides read TGTGCCAGCAGTTACGAAGTGGAGGGTGAAAAACTGTTTTTT.

To note about this clone: A much larger clone differs from this one at a single base, so this may be a read error. The J gene is TRBJ2-3, the V gene TRBV6-4, with 12 bases identical to TRBD2. V was clipped by 4 bases and J by 1 base; unmatched bases: 0. The CDR3 sequence is 15 residues long. CDR1 and CDR2 (germline): MRHNA, SNTAGT. The CDR3 protein is CASSGTSGGTDTQYF. Written as DNA, the CDR3 is TGTGCCAGCAGTGGGACTAGCGGGGGCACAGATACGCAGTATTTT.

The V and J genes are TRBV13 and TRBJ1-1; D is uncertain. Germline CDR1 and CDR2: PRHDT and FYEKMQ (reference sequence). Trimming took 2 bases from V and 6 from J, leaving 16 bases between them. The CDR3 has 15 residues. This CDR3 is CASSLTGRRRAEAFF. CDR3 in DNA: TGTGCCAGCAGCTTAACGGGCCGTCGTCGCGCTGAAGCTTTCTTT.

This clone was picked up a small number of times. The chain combines TRBV14 with TRBJ2-2; D not resolved. Between the trimmed V and J ends, which lost 2 bases and 0 bases, there was a span of 13 bases. Germline CDR1 SGHDN, CDR2 FVKESK. The CDR3 length is 17 residues. The CDR3 DNA is TGTGCCAGCAGCCAATACACCGGCAGCGCGAACACCGGGGAGCTGTTTTTT. Amino acids: CASSQYTGSANTGELFF.

The chain recombines TRBV19 with TRBJ1-1, with D unclear. CDR1 LNHDA and CDR2 SQIVND come from the germline V gene (reference sequence). CDR3 length equals 16 residues. Trimming left V 1 base short and J 0 bases short, with 12 bases between. The CDR3 spells CASSIGGGLMNTEAFF. CDR3 DNA sequence: TGTGCCAGTAGTATAGGCGGCGGACTAATGAACACTGAAGCTTTCTTT.

The rearrangement joins TRBV6-5 to TRBJ1-6; D is unresolved. Germline assignment: CDR1 MNHEY and CDR2 SVGAGI. Deletions cut 8 bases from V and 0 bases from J, with 11 bases between. There are 15 residues in the CDR3. The CDR3 is CASATPSSYNSPLHF. In DNA form, the CDR3 reads TGTGCCAGCGCCACTCCGAGCTCCTATAATTCACCCCTCCACTTT.

The rearrangement uses TRBV4-1 and TRBJ2-7; 11 bases match TRBD1. V shed 5 bases and J 4 bases; nucleotides not matched to a gene: 10. Germline CDR1 MGHRA, CDR2 YSYEKL. The CDR3 loop spans 16 amino acids. CDR3 residues: CASSELWGQGGYEQYF. CDR3 bases: TGCGCCAGCAGCGAACTCTGGGGACAGGGGGGATACGAGCAGTACTTC.

The chain joins TRBV6-5 to TRBJ1-2; D perhaps matches TRBD1 (5 bases). CDR1 is MNHEY and CDR2 is SVGAGI in the germline V gene. Trimming took off 10 bases at V and 0 bases at J, with 9 bases between the two ends. This CDR3 comprises 12 residues. CDR3: CATRGPNYGYTF. The CDR3 DNA reads as TGTGCCACCCGGGGACCTAACTATGGCTACACCTTC.

The J gene is TRBJ1-1, the V gene TRBV28; no reliable D call. Germline V gene data show CDR1 as MDHEN and CDR2 as SYDVKM. The V end lost 6 bases, the J end lost 0 bases, and 5 bases lay between the germline ends. This CDR3 spans 12 amino acids. CDR3 residues: CASSLMNTEAFF. The CDR3 nucleotides read TGTGCCAGCAGCCTTATGAACACTGAAGCTTTCTTT.

The chain uses TRBV6-5 and TRBJ2-7; D remains ambiguous. Looked up from germline, CDR1 is MNHEY and CDR2 is SVGAGI. CDR3 length equals 13 residues. The germline V and J ends were trimmed by 10 bases and 3 bases, with 16 bases remaining between them. CDR3 sequence: CATTPPQRYEQYF. CDR3 bases: TGTGCCACCACTCCCCCACAGCGCTACGAGCAGTACTTC.

The chain's CDR3 is CASRISGFSLNTEAFF. The CDR3 DNA reads as TGTGCCAGCAGGATCTCGGGGTTTAGCTTGAACACTGAAGCTTTCTTT. V and J are TRBV28 and TRBJ1-1, with D unclear. This CDR3 spans 16 amino acids. The germline V gene has CDR1 MDHEN and CDR2 SYDVKM. V was clipped by 6 bases and J by 0 bases, with 17 bases between them.

The chain employs TRBV5-1 and TRBJ1-2; possibly TRBD1 for D (5 bases). Trimming removed 4 bases from V and 3 bases from J, with 13 bases in between. The CDR3 spans 14 residues. The germline V gene has CDR1 SGHRS and CDR2 YFSETQ. CDR3 sequence reads: CASSVQGDHYGYTF. CDR3 coding DNA: TGCGCCAGCAGCGTTCAAGGGGACCACTATGGCTACACCTTC.

The CDR3 bases are TGTGCCAGCAGTTTAAAGGGGTTGGAGACCCAGTACTTC. It codes for CASSLKGLETQYF. The genes are TRBV12-3 or TRBV12-4 and TRBJ2-5; possibly TRBD1 for D (5 bases). The CDR3 extends over 13 amino acids. V was shortened by 2 bases and J by 5 bases, with 9 bases between the two germline ends.

V gene TRBV7-6 combines with J gene TRBJ2-1, with a tentative D call TRBD2 (6 bases). The CDR3 has 17 amino acids. Trimming took off 1 base at V and 0 bases at J, with 13 bases between the two ends. Looked up from germline, CDR1 is SGHVS and CDR2 is FNYEAQ. CDR3 amino acids: CASSLERDFGSYNEQFF. CDR3 sequence (DNA): TGTGCCAGCAGCTTAGAAAGGGACTTCGGCTCCTACAATGAGCAGTTCTTC.

The gene calls are TRBV30 and TRBJ1-4; 9 bases are shared with TRBD1. V lost 3 bases, J lost 6 bases, and 8 bases stayed unmatched. The CDR3 has 15 amino acids. In germline, CDR1 is GTSNPN, CDR2 SVGIG (reference sequence). The DNA of the CDR3 is TGTGCCTGGAGGGCCCCGGGACAGGGACATGAAAAACTGTTTTTT. It encodes CAWRAPGQGHEKLFF. Drawing the rest from reference TRBV30 and TRBJ1-4, the complete variable domain is SQTIHQWPATLVQPVGSPLSLECTVEGTSNPNLYWYRQAAGRGLQLLFYSVGIGQISSEVPQNLSASRPQDRQFILSSKKLLLSDSGFYLCAWRAPGQGHEKLFFGSGTQLSVL.

The chain has TRBV4-1 and TRBJ1-3; D gene unclear. The germline CDR1 and CDR2 sequences are MGHRA and YSYEKL. V was pared by 0 bases and J by 4 bases, with 10 bases between. The CDR3 loop spans 15 amino acids. The CDR3 is CASSQDSGNGNTIYF. CDR3 in DNA: TGCGCCAGCAGCCAAGATTCGGGCAACGGAAACACCATATATTTT.

The CDR3 nucleotides read TGTGCCAGCAGCGCAGGGGGCGGTCTGCCCCAGCATTTT. This gives the protein CASSAGGGLPQHF. The chain combines TRBV12-3 or TRBV12-4 with TRBJ1-5; 8 bases are a match to TRBD1. The CDR3 contains 13 residues. The J segment lost 9 bases and the V segment lost 6 bases, leaving 7 bases of the junction unmatched.

The rearrangement links TRBV6-2 or TRBV6-3 to TRBJ2-2, with D possibly called TRBD1 or TRBD2 (6 bases each). Germline loops: CDR1 MNHEY, CDR2 SVGEGT. This CDR3 is 14 amino acids long. The ends were cut back, 2 bases at V and 5 bases at J, with 9 bases in the middle. The CDR3 here is CASSYGGTTGELFF. CDR3 nucleotide sequence: TGTGCCAGCAGTTACGGGGGGACAACCGGGGAGCTGTTTTTT.

The chain has TRBV5-6 and TRBJ1-1, with D perhaps TRBD1 (5 bases). The CDR3 extends over 13 amino acids. V lost 4 bases and J lost 1, with 8 bases in between. CDR1 is SGHDT, CDR2 YYEEEE, per germline. The CDR3 loop is CASSADRNTEAFF. For the CDR3, the DNA is TGTGCCAGCAGCGCAGACAGGAACACTGAAGCTTTCTTT.

J is TRBJ1-2 and V is TRBV19; TRBD1 matches at 10 bases. CDR1 is LNHDA, CDR2 SQIVND, per germline (reference sequence). This CDR3 contains 16 residues. V gave up 4 bases and J gave up 4 bases; unmatched junction bases: 9. The CDR3 DNA sequence: TGTGCCAGTAGTACCGGGACAGGGGAGGCAGTCTATGGCTACACCTTC. Translating it yields CASSTGTGEAVYGYTF.

The chain has TRBV12-3 or TRBV12-4 and TRBJ1-2; D is undetermined. This CDR3 is 13 amino acids long. V lost 6 bases and J 8 bases, leaving 16 bases between the germline ends. The CDR3 DNA follows: TGTGCCAGCAGGCCCAATAAAGTTTTGGGCTACACCTTC. This translates into CASRPNKVLGYTF.

The genes are TRBV5-1 and TRBJ2-5, with D possibly called TRBD1 or TRBD2 (5 bases each). The V gene lost 3 bases and the J gene lost 4 bases, with 16 bases spanning the gap. Germline lookup yields CDR1 SGHRS and CDR2 YFSETQ. This CDR3 spans 15 amino acids. CDR3 sequence (DNA): TGCGCCAGCAGCTCCACCCGGGGCCAGGGAGAGACCCAGTACTTC. It translates to CASSSTRGQGETQYF.

This sequence joins TRBV11-2 and TRBJ2-5; 16 bases are shared with TRBD2. V lost 4 bases to trimming and J lost 4 bases; unmatched junction nucleotides: 6. CDR1 is SGHAT, CDR2 FQNNGV, per germline. The CDR3 totals 17 residues. CDR3 residues: CASSSGTSGGVRETQYF. For the CDR3, the DNA is TGTGCCAGCAGCTCTGGGACTAGCGGGGGGGTGAGAGAGACCCAGTACTTC.

This clone showed up just once. The V gene is TRBV2, the J gene TRBJ1-6; D not resolved. The CDR3 loop spans 14 amino acids. Germline CDR1 and CDR2: SNHLY and FYNNEI. V shed 8 bases and J shed 4 bases, with 12 bases lying between them. Here the CDR3 reads CASLSYGYNSPLHF. CDR3 nucleotide sequence: TGTGCCAGCCTGAGCTACGGTTATAATTCACCCCTCCACTTT.

The J gene is TRBJ2-1, the V gene TRBV4-2; 8 bases align to TRBD2. In germline, CDR1 is LGHNA, CDR2 YNFKEQ. The CDR3 length is 17 residues. Trimming took 0 bases from V and 7 from J; bases not matched to a gene: 11. As DNA, the CDR3 is TGTGCCAGCAGCCAAGAGGGCGTCTCGGGGGGGCGGAATGAGCAGTTCTTC. This gives the protein CASSQEGVSGGRNEQFF.

The chain links TRBV3-1 (or the pseudogene TRBV3-2) to TRBJ1-1, with a tentative D call TRBD1 (5 bases). This CDR3 comprises 16 residues. Trimming took 4 bases from V and 3 from J, leaving 18 bases between them. Germline V lookup: CDR1 LGHDT, CDR2 YNNKEL (reference sequence). The DNA for the CDR3 is TGTGCCAGCAGCCTTTGGGGCCCCGTGGCGGACACTGAAGCTTTCTTT. The encoded protein is CASSLWGPVADTEAFF.

The chain is built from TRBV18 and TRBJ2-7, with D uncertain. Germline V gene lookup returns CDR1 KGHSH and CDR2 LQKENI. CDR3 length: 15 residues. V was shortened by 3 bases and J by 0 bases, with 12 bases between the two germline ends. The CDR3 DNA follows: TGTGCCAGCTCACCGGGCCACCAGAGCTCCTACGAGCAGTACTTC. Translating it yields CASSPGHQSSYEQYF.

The chain employs TRBV7-9 and TRBJ2-5; TRBD1 aligns across 11 bases. Looked up from germline, CDR1 is SEHNR and CDR2 is FQNEAQ (reference sequence). The CDR3 length is 17 residues. V shed 5 bases and J 3 bases; nucleotides not matched to a gene: 11. Here the CDR3 DNA reads TGTGCCAGCAGCATATTATCCGGGACAGGGGGGAAAGAGACCCAGTACTTC. Translating gives CASSILSGTGGKETQYF. Full variable domain (remainder filled in from reference TRBV7-9 and TRBJ2-5): DTGVSQNPRHKITKRGQNVTFRCDPISEHNRLYWYRQTLGQGPEFLTYFQNEAQLEKSRLLSDRFSAERPKGSFSTLEIQRTEQGDSAMYLCASSILSGTGGKETQYFGPGTRLLVL.

The V call is TRBV28, the J call TRBJ1-3; D unresolved. V was shortened by 7 bases and J by 4 bases, with 14 bases between the two germline ends. CDR3 length: 14 amino acids. CDR1 is MDHEN and CDR2 is SYDVKM in the germline V gene. Written as DNA, the CDR3 is TGTGCCAGCACCGCCCCCCCGGTGGGAAACACCATATATTTT. It encodes CASTAPPVGNTIYF.

The chain recombines TRBV5-5 with TRBJ1-4; D perhaps matches TRBD1 (6 bases). Germline assignment: CDR1 SGHKS and CDR2 YYEKEE (reference sequence). The V end lost 4 bases, the J end lost 8 bases, and 21 bases lay between the germline ends. The CDR3 is 16 amino acids. CDR3 protein: CASSLAPGAVGEKLFF. In DNA, the CDR3 is TGTGCCAGCAGCCTCGCCCCAGGGGCGGTGGGGGAAAAACTGTTTTTT.

This clone was observed at least ten times. The gene calls are TRBV24-1 and TRBJ1-2, with D uncertain. The V and J ends lost 2 bases and 8 bases respectively, with 17 bases between them. The germline V gene has CDR1 KGHDR and CDR2 SFDVKD. This CDR3 comprises 15 residues. CDR3 nucleotides: TGTGCCACCAGTGATTCCTCCGCCGGGAGGTCCGGCTACACCTTC. Amino acids: CATSDSSAGRSGYTF.

The chain employs TRBV27 and TRBJ2-3, with D hard to call. Trimming took 6 bases from V and 1 from J, leaving 17 bases between them. The CDR3 loop spans 16 amino acids. Germline values: CDR1 MNHEY, CDR2 SMNVEV (reference sequence). CDR3 amino acids: CASSPTAGLGTDTQYF. CDR3 nucleotide sequence: TGTGCCAGCAGCCCAACGGCCGGGCTCGGCACAGATACGCAGTATTTT.